This entry describes one TCR beta chain. The sample originates from a study of CD8 T cells in Susac syndrome. The authors reverse transcribed about 0.5 to 1 ug RNA with random hexamers. Amplification of TCR beta CDR3 was carried out by immunoSEQ multiplex PCR, which covered 54 Vbeta and 13 Jbeta segments. Via MiXCR, TCRdb re-called the immunoSEQ multiplex PCR reads, giving one row per CDR3 protein. Seen here are 100,000 to 150,000 distinct CDR3 sequences, around 94% observed once, and the top ten hold roughly 0.087%. CDR1 ENHRY and CDR2 SYGVKD come from the germline V gene. The CDR3 spans 15 residues. With 7 bases clipped from V and 9 bases from J, the junction kept 12 bases outside the gene matches.

Sequences were obtained from CD4+ T cells from PBMCs. The origin of this receptor is a human donor in good health. This sequence joins TRBV10-3 and TRBJ2-1; TRBD1 matches 10 bases. The CDR3 nucleotides read TGTGCCATCAAGGGGCCGGGACAGGGGTTGAGTGAGCAGTTCTTC. It yields the protein CAIKGPGQGLSEQFF.